This T cell receptor (beta chain) was found in a study of human T cells and chemical hapten exposure (dated by TCRdb to the early 2020s). A note on the overall study: For sensitization, 2% DPC in acetone was applied to a 2 cm by 2 cm area of upper inner arm skin. Throughout the roughly 24-week study period, patients were also given weekly therapeutic DPC doses on the scalp. Patch testing on the upper back used Finn chambers containing 0.01% DPC, with scoring done after 6 days according to International Contact Dermatitis Research Group standards. Alopecia areata with under or over 50% scalp involvement, alopecia totalis and alopecia universalis were represented in the patient cohort, which was mostly female. Libraries were pooled for sequencing, and per-sample TCR yields varied mainly because of small differences in library volumes within the pool. In alopecia patients, the study followed how the peripheral blood TCR repertoire changed in vivo over primary and secondary sensitization to diphenylcyclopropenone (DPC), a hapten. Patient blood was sampled pre-sensitization (week 0) and at 2, 6 and about 24 weeks after DPC sensitization. Under 30 alopecia patients gave blood for TCR sequencing at one to four time points (pre-sensitization, 2, 6 and 24 weeks).

The sample's time point label, in plain terms: patch test 2, 6 weeks after DPC sensitization. The treatment or condition label on this specimen signifies: therapeutic diphenylcyclopropenone sensitization with weekly scalp DPC. At each patch-test visit, blood was drawn before the patch test was applied. Eligible patients were aged 18 to 70, diagnosed with alopecia, deemed suitable for DPC therapy, and excluded if pregnant. Total RNA was extracted from unfractionated whole blood that had been collected in Tempus Blood RNA tubes. The junction shows trimming of 1 base on V and 7 bases on J, plus 10 bases between the germline ends. For CDR1 and CDR2, the germline V gene (reference sequence) lists SEHNR and FQNEAQ. The cysteine opens and the phenylalanine closes a CDR3 of 13 amino acids. Only the CDR3 DNA stays, 39 bases, in frame from base 1. This clonotype was observed a few times. Its specific antigen is unknown. It has no much larger one-base neighbor in the sample; base qualities were not kept.

The library was built by means of RACE. The data were produced on a NextSeq 500. During library preparation, unique molecular identifiers were attached to individual cDNA molecules so that TCRs could be counted quantitatively and reproducibly. From each blood RNA sample, both TCR alpha and TCR beta chains were sequenced. The original methods were these. Samples had a median of 95,638 TCRs, with a range from roughly 23,224 to 700,000. V, J and CDR3 annotation of the TCR reads was carried out using the Decombinator software suite. Every sample was subsampled to the same number of TCRs (28,000) for the PS versus PT1 abundance plots. Expanded TCRs were defined as absent before sensitization and observed at least eight times at the 2-week time point. The public reads were quality trimmed at Q25 with fastp and then assembled into clones with MiXCR by TCRdb, keeping productive beta chains. Records with the same CDR3 protein are collapsed into one entry carrying the most frequent genes and DNA. The V and J calls follow TCRdb's processing rather than the paper's. The sample table records under 85,000 distinct CDR3 sequences; 10% to 13% of these occur just once. The ten largest clones take up 6.8% of the sample.

The full study reports these points: Compared with pre-sensitization or healthy control sets, expanded TCRs formed significantly more large CDR3 similarity clusters, which is consistent with antigen-driven responses. Because all patients had alopecia, a presumed autoimmune disease, the immune response of the patients might differ from that of healthy individuals. The number of PT1 expanded TCRs positively correlated with patch test score, significant at thresholds 8, 16 and 32 but not 4. After repeated subsampling, changes were observed in the strength of the expansion versus patch-test correlation and in the threshold at which the correlation became significant. The number of TCRs above 1 in 1000 frequency did not change with DPC sensitization; there was no evidence of global repertoire structure alterations.

The sequence was obtained from a woman between 50 and 59 years old with alopecia areata. Some clones in this sample may be carry-over from other donors' samples. The sequence is built from TRBV7-9 and TRBJ1-1; the D gene is perhaps TRBD1, on 6 matching bases. The sample in question was whole blood, obtained in connection with sensitization to the hapten diphenylcyclopropenone (DPC). The CDR3 sequence is CASSLGTEDEAFF. In nucleotide form, the sequence is TGTGCCAGCAGCTTAGGGACAGAGGATGAAGCTTTCTTT.